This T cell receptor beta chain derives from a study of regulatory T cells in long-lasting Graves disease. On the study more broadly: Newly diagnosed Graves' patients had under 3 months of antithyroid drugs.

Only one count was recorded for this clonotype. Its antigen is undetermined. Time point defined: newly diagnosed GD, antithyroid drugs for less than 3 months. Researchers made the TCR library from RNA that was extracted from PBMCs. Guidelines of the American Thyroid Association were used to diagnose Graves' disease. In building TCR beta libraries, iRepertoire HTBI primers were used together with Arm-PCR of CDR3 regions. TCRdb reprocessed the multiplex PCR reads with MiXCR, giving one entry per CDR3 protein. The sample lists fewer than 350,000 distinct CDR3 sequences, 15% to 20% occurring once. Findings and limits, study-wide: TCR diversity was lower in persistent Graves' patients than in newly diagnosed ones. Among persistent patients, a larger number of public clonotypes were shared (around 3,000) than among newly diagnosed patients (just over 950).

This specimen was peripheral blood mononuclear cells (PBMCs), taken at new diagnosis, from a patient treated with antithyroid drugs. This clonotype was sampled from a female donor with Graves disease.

The chain's CDR3 is CASSPAQAGGPNEQFF. The DNA of the CDR3 is TGTGCCAGCTCCCCTGCTCAGGCGGGAGGACCCAATGAGCAGTTCTTC. The rearrangement links TRBV18 to TRBJ2-1; 8 bases fit TRBD2. V was pared by 6 bases and J by 6 bases, with 13 bases of the junction left unmatched. Germline V lookup: CDR1 KGHSH, CDR2 LQKENI. This CDR3 is 16 amino acids long. Drawing the rest from reference TRBV18 and TRBJ2-1, the complete variable domain is NAGVMQNPRHLVRRRGQEARLRCSPMKGHSHVYWYRQLPEEGLKFMVYLQKENIIDESGMPKERFSAEFPKEGPSILRIQQVVRGDSAAYFCASSPAQAGGPNEQFFGPGTRLTVL.